This T cell receptor beta chain was found in a study of T cells in Graves' hyperthyroidism and ophthalmopathy. Diagnosis rested on symptoms, serum thyroxine and TRAb, thyroid ultrasound, and orbital computed tomography. Per germline, CDR1 SGHVS and CDR2 FQNEAQ. The CDR3 totals 14 residues. Trimming cost V 1 base and J 10 bases; bases outside gene matches: 5. This clonotype appeared a few times. The source material, RNA transcripts, was used to amplify TCR beta CDR3 regions. During a first-round RT-PCR of the TCR CDR3, the HTBI primer set was used. TCRdb called the multiplex PCR reads again in MiXCR, with one record for every CDR3 protein. The sample has 500,000 or so distinct CDR3 sequences, over 15% seen once; the top ten hold roughly 15%.

Sequenced sample: blood. The J gene is TRBJ1-3, the V gene TRBV7-8, with 9 bases that match TRBD1. The TCR originated in a woman in her late teens or twenties with Graves' ophthalmopathy. In nucleotides, the CDR3 is TGTGCCAGCAGCTTAGGGACAGGGGCCAGGACCATATATTTT. Translation gives CASSLGTGARTIYF.